One and the same sample provided the 13 T cell receptor beta chains below, sequenced in a study of CD8 T cells in ankylosing spondylitis. TCRdb redid the calling of the 5' RACE reads with MiXCR, one entry per CDR3 protein. The table shows 250,000 to 350,000 distinct CDR3 sequences, with around 20% occurring only once. Sequences were obtained from blood, either unsorted or a sorted T cell fraction (not recorded which). Every receptor here comes from a male donor with ankylosing spondylitis or in good health (not recorded which).

This clonotype was counted a few times. This rearrangement joins TRBV9 to TRBJ1-5, with D perhaps TRBD1 (6 bases). Deletions cut 0 bases from V and 6 bases from J, with 16 bases between. The germline V gene encodes CDR1 SGDLS and CDR2 YYNGEE. CDR3 length: 16 residues. CDR3 amino acids: CASSVEGDHLGQPQHF. CDR3 nucleotide sequence: TGTGCCAGCAGCGTAGAGGGGGACCACCTGGGTCAGCCCCAGCATTTT.

The chain is built from TRBV28 and TRBJ2-5, with TRBD2 identical over 8 bases. The germline V gene encodes CDR1 MDHEN and CDR2 SYDVKM. Germline trimming cut 7 bases from V and 5 bases from J; bases unmatched to any gene: 9. The CDR3 extends over 14 amino acids. The CDR3 DNA is TGTGCCAGCATCAGCGGGGGCCTCGGGGAGACCCAGTACTTC. It codes for CASISGGLGETQYF.

The V and J genes are TRBV6-1 and TRBJ2-7, with a weak D call TRBD2 (7 bases). Germline lookup yields CDR1 MNHNS and CDR2 SASEGT. The CDR3 consists of 14 residues. V was clipped by 8 bases and J by 3 bases, with 17 bases between them. The CDR3, as DNA: TGTGCCAGCCAGGGGCTAGCGGCCCTCTACGAGCAGTACGTC. This gives the protein CASQGLAALYEQYV.

Many counts were recorded for this clonotype. V is TRBV5-1 and J is TRBJ1-4, with no clear D. Germline V gene data show CDR1 as SGHRS and CDR2 as YFSETQ. This CDR3 has 13 residues. V was pared by 4 bases and J by 7 bases, with 11 bases between. The CDR3 loop is CASSRFAGEKLFF. As DNA, the CDR3 is TGCGCCAGCAGCCGGTTCGCCGGTGAAAAACTGTTTTTT. Variable domain in full (rest from reference TRBV5-1 and TRBJ1-4): KAGVTQTPRYLIKTRGQQVTLSCSPISGHRSVSWYQQTPGQGLQFLFEYFSETQRNKGNFPGRFSGRQFSNSRSEMNVSTLELGDSALYLCASSRFAGEKLFFGSGTQLSVL.

Concerning this clonotype itself: A much bigger clone sits one base away, suggesting this may be a read error. The gene calls are TRBV5-1 and TRBJ2-3, with D tentatively TRBD1 (6 bases). The germline V gene encodes CDR1 SGHRS and CDR2 YFSETQ. V lost 2 bases to trimming and J lost 2 bases, with 9 bases between them. This CDR3 comprises 14 residues. CDR3 region: CASSFGQTTDTQYF. The CDR3 DNA reads as TGCGCCAGCAGCTTCGGACAGACCACAGATACGCAGTATTTT. The full variable domain, rest sourced from reference TRBV5-1 and TRBJ2-3, is KAGVTQTPRYLIKTRGQQVTLSCSPISGHRSVSWYQQTPGQGLQFLFEYFSETQRNKGNFPGRFSGRQFSNSRSEMNVSTLELGDSALYLCASSFGQTTDTQYFGPGTRLTVL.

This clonotype was seen a few times. The chain carries TRBV10-3 and TRBJ2-3; D gene unclear. The CDR3 runs 13 residues. V was trimmed by 6 bases and J by 2 bases, leaving 9 bases between them. CDR1 is ENHRY, CDR2 SYGVKD, per germline. The CDR3 DNA reads TGTGCCATCAGGGCGAGCGACACAGATACGCAGTATTTT. Translating gives CAIRASDTDTQYF.

This chain connects TRBV5-5 to TRBJ1-1; D not certain. CDR3 size: 14 residues. Trimming took off 0 bases at V and 2 bases at J, with 8 bases between the two ends. Germline-derived CDR1 and CDR2 are SGHKS and YYEKEE (reference sequence). CDR3 sequence reads: CASSLVTLNTEAFF. The CDR3 DNA follows: TGTGCCAGCAGCTTGGTAACTCTCAACACTGAAGCTTTCTTT.

This clonotype was observed a handful of times. The rearrangement joins TRBV29-1 to TRBJ2-5; no clear D. Germline CDR1 SQVTM, CDR2 ANQGSEA. The CDR3 sequence is 15 residues long. Trimming shortened V by 0 bases and J by 0 bases, and 11 bases separated the two germline ends. The CDR3 DNA is TGCAGCGTTGAAGATCTGCAGCCCCACCAAGAGACCCAGTACTTC. Translation: CSVEDLQPHQETQYF. Combining the CDR3 with reference TRBV29-1 and TRBJ2-5 gives the whole variable domain SAVISQKPSRDICQRGTSLTIQCQVDSQVTMMFWYRQQPGQSLTLIATANQGSEATYESGFVIDKFPISRPNLTFSTLTVSNMSPEDSSIYLCSVEDLQPHQETQYFGPGTRLLVL.

This clonotype was seen a handful of times. This sequence joins TRBV14 and TRBJ1-5; D unresolved. CDR1 and CDR2 from the germline V gene are SGHDN and FVKESK. Between the trimmed V and J ends, which lost 3 bases and 6 bases, there was a span of 9 bases. The CDR3 extends over 13 amino acids. CDR3 in DNA: TGTGCCAGCAGCCAGGGTTTAGGTCAGCCCCAGCATTTT. Translated, it gives CASSQGLGQPQHF.

About this clonotype: This could be a read error, since a much larger clone is one nucleotide away. The rearrangement uses TRBV20-1 and TRBJ2-6; maybe TRBD1 (5 bases). Germline V gene data show CDR1 as DFQATT and CDR2 as SNEGSKA (reference sequence). The CDR3 length is 16 residues. The CDR3 coding sequence is TGCAGTGCTAGGGGCAGGACACACTCTGGGCCCAACGTCCTGACTTTC. Protein product: CSARGRTHSGPNVLTF.

This clonotype showed up many times. The genes are TRBV20-1 and TRBJ2-2, with 11 bases that match TRBD1. J was trimmed by 5 bases and V by 0 bases; bases with no gene match: 5. Looked up from germline, CDR1 is DFQATT and CDR2 is SNEGSKA (reference sequence). The CDR3 has 16 residues. The CDR3 DNA reads TGCAGTGCTAGAGACCCCGGGACAGGGGGGACCGGGGAGCTGTTTTTT. This codes for CSARDPGTGGTGELFF.

In its sample, this clonotype was seen a few times. The chain recombines TRBV6-1 with TRBJ1-4; D is unclear. CDR1 is MNHNS and CDR2 is SASEGT in the germline V gene. This CDR3 spans 12 amino acids. V shed 6 bases and J shed 4 bases, with 6 bases lying between them. The CDR3 sequence: CASSGFNEKLFF. CDR3 nucleotides: TGTGCCAGCAGCGGGTTTAATGAAAAACTGTTTTTT.

V usage is TRBV5-1 and J usage is TRBJ2-7, with D uncertain. This CDR3 comprises 13 residues. The germline V gene has CDR1 SGHRS and CDR2 YFSETQ. With 6 bases removed from V and 0 bases from J, the gap between germline ends came to 10 bases. CDR3 DNA: TGCGCCAGCACTCCGGGCGGCTCCTACGAGCAGTACGTC. Translation: CASTPGGSYEQYV.